This TCR beta chain was identified during a study of CD8+ T cells in alopecia areata. Overall study results and limits: As there was one nonresponder, how baseline CD8+ expansion relates to response remains uncertain. Normal scalp had lower clonality than lesional scalp, with alopecia totalis/universalis lesions showing this most strongly.

Germline loops: CDR1 LNHNV, CDR2 YYDKDF (reference sequence). V shed 0 bases and J shed 8 bases, with 13 bases lying between them. CDR3 length: 14 residues. Extracted RNA was reverse transcribed, and the resulting cDNA served as sequencing template. TCRdb keeps only in-frame clones here, not all; method: immunoSEQ multiplex PCR. Of about 210,000 clones in the sample, about 57% are singletons; the top ten hold around 1.6%. Treatment indicated: oral pan-JAK inhibitor, 5-10 mg twice daily. Obtained from alopecia areata patients were lesional scalp punch biopsies along with peripheral blood. A remark on this clone: The antigen is not known.

The clonotype comes from a human donor with alopecia areata. Sequencing was performed on CD4+ T cells sorted from blood, taken at week 4, from a patient treated with tofacitinib. This rearrangement joins TRBV15 to TRBJ1-2; D gene unclear. CDR3 residues: CATSRDRSAEGYTF. Written as DNA, the CDR3 is TGTGCCACCAGCAGAGATCGTTCGGCGGAAGGCTACACCTTC.